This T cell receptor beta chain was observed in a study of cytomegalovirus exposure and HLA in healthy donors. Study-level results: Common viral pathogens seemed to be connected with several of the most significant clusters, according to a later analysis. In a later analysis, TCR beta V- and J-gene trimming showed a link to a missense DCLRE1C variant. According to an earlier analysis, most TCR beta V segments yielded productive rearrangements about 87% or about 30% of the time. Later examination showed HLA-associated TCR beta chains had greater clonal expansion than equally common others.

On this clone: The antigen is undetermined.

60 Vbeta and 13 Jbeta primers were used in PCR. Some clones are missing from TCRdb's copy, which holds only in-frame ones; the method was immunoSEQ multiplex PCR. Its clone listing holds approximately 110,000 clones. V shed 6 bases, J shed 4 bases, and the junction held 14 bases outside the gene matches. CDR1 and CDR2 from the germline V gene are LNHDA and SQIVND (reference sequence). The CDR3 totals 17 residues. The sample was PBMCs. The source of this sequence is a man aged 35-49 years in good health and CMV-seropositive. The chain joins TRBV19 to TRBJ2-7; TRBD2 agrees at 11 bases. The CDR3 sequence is CASSHTLAGGPSYEQYF. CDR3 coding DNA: TGTGCCAGTAGCCACACCTTAGCGGGAGGGCCCTCGTACGAGCAGTACTTC.